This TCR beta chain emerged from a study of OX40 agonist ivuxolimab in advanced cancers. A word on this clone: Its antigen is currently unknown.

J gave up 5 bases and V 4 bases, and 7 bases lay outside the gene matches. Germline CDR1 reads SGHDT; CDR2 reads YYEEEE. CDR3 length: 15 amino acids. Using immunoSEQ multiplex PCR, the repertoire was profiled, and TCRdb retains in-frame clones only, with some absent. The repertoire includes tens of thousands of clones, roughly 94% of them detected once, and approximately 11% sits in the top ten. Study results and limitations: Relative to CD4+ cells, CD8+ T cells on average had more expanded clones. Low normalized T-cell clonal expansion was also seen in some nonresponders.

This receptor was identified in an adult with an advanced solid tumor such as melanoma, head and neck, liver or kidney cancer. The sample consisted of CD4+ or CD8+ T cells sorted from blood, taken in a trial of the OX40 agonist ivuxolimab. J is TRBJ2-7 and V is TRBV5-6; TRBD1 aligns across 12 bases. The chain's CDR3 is CASSPLGQGADEQYF. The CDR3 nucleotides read TGTGCCAGCAGCCCGCTGGGACAGGGGGCGGACGAGCAGTACTTC.